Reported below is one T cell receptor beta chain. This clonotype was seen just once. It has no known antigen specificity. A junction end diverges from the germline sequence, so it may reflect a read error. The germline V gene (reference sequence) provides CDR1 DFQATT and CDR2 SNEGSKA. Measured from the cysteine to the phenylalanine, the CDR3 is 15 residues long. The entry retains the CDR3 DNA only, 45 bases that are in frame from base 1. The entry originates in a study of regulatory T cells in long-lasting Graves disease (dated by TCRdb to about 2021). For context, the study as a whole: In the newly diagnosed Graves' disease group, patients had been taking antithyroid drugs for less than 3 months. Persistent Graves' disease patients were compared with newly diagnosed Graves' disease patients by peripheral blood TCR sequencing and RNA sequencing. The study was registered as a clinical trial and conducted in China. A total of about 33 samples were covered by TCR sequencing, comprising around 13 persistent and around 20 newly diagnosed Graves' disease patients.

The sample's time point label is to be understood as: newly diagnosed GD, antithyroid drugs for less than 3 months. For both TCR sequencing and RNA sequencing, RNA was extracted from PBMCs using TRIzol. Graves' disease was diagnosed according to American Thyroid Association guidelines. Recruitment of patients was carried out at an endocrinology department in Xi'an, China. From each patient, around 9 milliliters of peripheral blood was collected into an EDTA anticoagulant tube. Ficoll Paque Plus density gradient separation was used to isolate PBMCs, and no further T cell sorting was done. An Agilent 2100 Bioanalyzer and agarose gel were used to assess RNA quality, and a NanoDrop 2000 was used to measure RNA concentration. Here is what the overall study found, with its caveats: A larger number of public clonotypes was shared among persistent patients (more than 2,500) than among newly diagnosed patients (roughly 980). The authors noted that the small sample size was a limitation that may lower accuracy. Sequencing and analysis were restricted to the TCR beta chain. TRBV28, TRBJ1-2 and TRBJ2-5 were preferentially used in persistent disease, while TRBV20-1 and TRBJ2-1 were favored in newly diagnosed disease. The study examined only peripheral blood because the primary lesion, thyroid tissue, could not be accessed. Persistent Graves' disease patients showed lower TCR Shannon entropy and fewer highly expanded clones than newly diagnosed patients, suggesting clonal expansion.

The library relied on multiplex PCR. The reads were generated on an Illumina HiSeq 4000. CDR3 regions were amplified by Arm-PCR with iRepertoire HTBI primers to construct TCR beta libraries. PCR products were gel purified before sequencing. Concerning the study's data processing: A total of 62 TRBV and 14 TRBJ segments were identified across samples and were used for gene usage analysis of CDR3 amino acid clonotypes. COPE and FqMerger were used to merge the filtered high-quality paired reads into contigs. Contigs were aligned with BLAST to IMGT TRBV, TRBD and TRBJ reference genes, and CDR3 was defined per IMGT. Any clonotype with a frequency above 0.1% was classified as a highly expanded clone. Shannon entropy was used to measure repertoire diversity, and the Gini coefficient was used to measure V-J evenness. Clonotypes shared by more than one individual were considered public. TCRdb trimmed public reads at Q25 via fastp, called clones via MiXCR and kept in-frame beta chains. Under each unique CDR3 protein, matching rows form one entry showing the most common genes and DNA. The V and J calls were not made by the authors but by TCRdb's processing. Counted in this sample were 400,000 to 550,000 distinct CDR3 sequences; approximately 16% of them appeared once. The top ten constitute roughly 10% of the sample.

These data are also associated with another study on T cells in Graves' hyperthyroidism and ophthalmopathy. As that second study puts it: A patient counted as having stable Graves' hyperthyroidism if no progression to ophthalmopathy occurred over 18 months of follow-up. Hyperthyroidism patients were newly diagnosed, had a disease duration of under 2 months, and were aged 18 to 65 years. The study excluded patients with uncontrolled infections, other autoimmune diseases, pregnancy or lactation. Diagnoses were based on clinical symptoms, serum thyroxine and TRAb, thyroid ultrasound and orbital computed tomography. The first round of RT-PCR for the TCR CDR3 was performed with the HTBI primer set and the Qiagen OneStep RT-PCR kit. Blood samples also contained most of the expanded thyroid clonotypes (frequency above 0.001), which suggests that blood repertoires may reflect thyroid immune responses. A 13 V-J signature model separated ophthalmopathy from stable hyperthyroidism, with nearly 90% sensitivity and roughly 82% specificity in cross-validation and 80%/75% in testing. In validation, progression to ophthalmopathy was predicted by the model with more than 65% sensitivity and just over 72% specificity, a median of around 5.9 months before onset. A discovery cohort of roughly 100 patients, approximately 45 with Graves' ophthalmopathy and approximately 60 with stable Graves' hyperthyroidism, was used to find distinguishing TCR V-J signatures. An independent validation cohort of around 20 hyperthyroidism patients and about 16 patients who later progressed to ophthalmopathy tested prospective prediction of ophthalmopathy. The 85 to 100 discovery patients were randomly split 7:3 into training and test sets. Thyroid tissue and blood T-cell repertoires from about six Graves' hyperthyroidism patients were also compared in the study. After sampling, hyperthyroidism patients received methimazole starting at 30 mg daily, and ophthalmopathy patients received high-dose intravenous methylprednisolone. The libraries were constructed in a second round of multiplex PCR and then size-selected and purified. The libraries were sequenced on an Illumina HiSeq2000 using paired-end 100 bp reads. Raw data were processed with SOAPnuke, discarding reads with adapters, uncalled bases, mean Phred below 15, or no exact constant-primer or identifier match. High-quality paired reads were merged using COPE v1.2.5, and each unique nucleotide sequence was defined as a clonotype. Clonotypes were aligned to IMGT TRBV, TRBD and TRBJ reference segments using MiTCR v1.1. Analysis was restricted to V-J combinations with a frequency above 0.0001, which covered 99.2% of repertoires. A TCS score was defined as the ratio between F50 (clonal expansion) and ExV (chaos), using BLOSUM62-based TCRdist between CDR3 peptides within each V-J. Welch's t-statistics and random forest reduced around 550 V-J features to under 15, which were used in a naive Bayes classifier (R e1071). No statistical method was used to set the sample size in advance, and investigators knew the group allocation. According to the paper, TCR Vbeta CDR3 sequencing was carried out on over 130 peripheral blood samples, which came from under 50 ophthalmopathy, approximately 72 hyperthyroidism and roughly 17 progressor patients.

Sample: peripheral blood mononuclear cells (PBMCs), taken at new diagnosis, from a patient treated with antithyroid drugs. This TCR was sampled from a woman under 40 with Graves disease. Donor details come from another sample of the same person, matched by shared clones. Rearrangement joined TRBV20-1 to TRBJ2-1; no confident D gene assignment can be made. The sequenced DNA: TGCAGTGCTAGAGAGGGGTCCCTCCCCTACAATGAGCAGTCCTTC. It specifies CSAREGSLPYNEQSF.